Listed here is a single T cell receptor (beta chain). No antigen is known for it. The germline V gene (reference sequence) yields LNHDA for CDR1 and SQIVND for CDR2. From the cysteine through the phenylalanine, the CDR3 covers 12 amino acids. The protein alone is recorded here. Sequencing instrument: Illumina HiSeq 2000. The TCR beta cDNA libraries were made using 5'RACE template switching, a step that added both a universal primer site and unique molecular identifiers. cDNA synthesis was primed from the TCR beta constant segment, followed by two successive PCR amplification steps. Concerning the study's data processing: MIGEC was used to demultiplex reads and group the reads by UMI, and MiTCR was used to assemble and quantify clonotypes. Only TCR cDNA sequences supported by at least two reads were kept to exclude erroneous sequences. The tcR package was used for downstream repertoire analysis, and clonotypes were matched between fractions using CDR3 nucleotide sequence together with V segment. VDJmatch was used to annotate antigen specificity against VDJdb, with one amino acid substitution allowed in CDR3. Once TCRdb had reprocessed the reads, it stored one entry per CDR3 protein sequence and supplied no DNA. The V and J calls follow TCRdb's processing rather than the paper's. The data table for this sample lists 20,000 or so distinct CDR3 sequences. Roughly 58% of the sample lies in the top ten.

This sample is drawn from a study of T cells expressing NK-cell markers (dated by TCRdb to the early 2020s). For context, the study as a whole: Three sorted T-cell subsets (CD3+CD56+NKG2C+, CD3+CD56+NKG2C- and CD3+CD56-NKG2C+) from several donors had their TCR beta-chain repertoires profiled. Libraries were sequenced as 2 x 150 bp reads on Illumina HiSeq 2000/2500, MiSeq or NextSeq. Randomly selected healthy volunteers, three men and five women, were used as the eight sequenced donors. Of the eight sequenced donors, seven were found to be HCMV-seropositive and one was found to be HCMV-seronegative. Points the paper makes about the study in general: Whether the expanded NKG2C-expressing T cell clones were specific for HCMV antigens remained unclear. Those dominant clonotypes were again the most abundant among CD3+CD56-NKG2C+ cells in four donors, at about 28.3-65%. In six donors, the dominant CD3+CD56+NKG2C+ clonotypes ranked among the top 10 CD8+ clonotypes, making up 1.0-7.0% of CD8+ T cells.

HCMV-specific IgG was detected in serum with a commercial ELISA kit to determine HCMV serostatus. Peripheral blood mononuclear cells were isolated from blood by Ficoll density gradient centrifugation. The sequence joins TRBV19 to TRBJ2-2; the D call from TCRdb, TRBD1, cannot be confirmed without DNA. The sequenced sample was blood T cells: a sorted CD56 or NKG2C T cell subset, CD4+ or CD8+ T cells, or bulk PBMC T cells (not recorded which). The clonotype originates from a man aged 18-75 years in good health. CDR3 region: CASNGNAGELFF.